The clone carrying this T cell receptor (beta chain) was counted ten times or more. Its antigen is unidentified. The CDR3 length is 13 residues. Trimming pared 4 bases from V and 7 bases from J, leaving 14 bases between. CDR1 and CDR2 from the germline V gene are SGHDT and YYEEEE. TCRdb re-called the reads through MiXCR, storing one row per CDR3 protein. The table includes some 130,000 distinct CDR3 sequences, about 24% detected once. The entry originates in a study of T cell repertoires in cytomegalovirus infection. Sequencing input: PBMCs, sequenced either directly or after in vitro stimulation (not recorded which). This TCR was sampled from a human donor in good health (CMV status not recorded). Some clones in this sample may be carry-over from other donors' samples. The chain employs TRBV5-6 and TRBJ1-2; no firm D call. DNA for the CDR3: TGTGCCAGCAGCCCCCAGAGGGCCCCTGGCTACACCTTC. Amino acid sequence: CASSPQRAPGYTF.